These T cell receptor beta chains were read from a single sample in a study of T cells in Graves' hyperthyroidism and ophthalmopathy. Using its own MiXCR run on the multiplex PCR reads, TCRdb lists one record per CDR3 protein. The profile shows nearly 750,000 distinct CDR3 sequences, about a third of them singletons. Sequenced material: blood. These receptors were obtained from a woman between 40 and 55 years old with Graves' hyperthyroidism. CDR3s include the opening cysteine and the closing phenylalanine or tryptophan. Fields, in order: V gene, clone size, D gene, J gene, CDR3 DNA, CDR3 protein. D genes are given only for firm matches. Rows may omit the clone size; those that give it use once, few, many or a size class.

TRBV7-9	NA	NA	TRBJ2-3	TGTGCCAGCAGCTCGCAGGGGAGAGATACGCAGTATTTT	CASSSQGRDTQYF
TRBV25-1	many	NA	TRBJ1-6	TGTGCCAGCAGTGAAGGTTTGCGGGGGAATTCACCCCTCCACTTT	CASSEGLRGNSPLHF
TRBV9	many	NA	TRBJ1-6	TGTGCCAGCAGCGTAGGTGGGACGGATAATTCACCCCTCCACTTT	CASSVGGTDNSPLHF
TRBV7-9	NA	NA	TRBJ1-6	TGTGCCAGCAGCTTAGGGGGGGCCGAATCACCCCTCCACTTT	CASSLGGAESPLHF
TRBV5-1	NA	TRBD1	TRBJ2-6	TGCGCCAGCAGCTTGGGGGACAGGGGTTGGCGATATGGGGCCAACGTCCTGACTTTC	CASSLGDRGWRYGANVLTF
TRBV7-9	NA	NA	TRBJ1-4	TGTGCCAGCAGCCCGGAGGGAGGTCGCACCGGGGAAAAACTGTTTTTT	CASSPEGGRTGEKLFF
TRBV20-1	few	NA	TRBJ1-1	TGCAGTGCTAGAAGGGACTTAGGGGGGTTTAACACTGAAGCTTTCTTT	CSARRDLGGFNTEAFF
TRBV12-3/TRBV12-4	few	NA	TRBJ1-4	TGTGCCAGCAGTTTTCCGGGAGCTGAAAAACTGTTTTTT	CASSFPGAEKLFF
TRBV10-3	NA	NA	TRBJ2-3	TGTGCCATCAGTGAAGCAAACACAGATACGCAGTATTTT	CAISEANTDTQYF
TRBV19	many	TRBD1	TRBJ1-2	TGTGCCAGTGGGACAGGGGGCGAAGGAGAGGGCTACACCTTC	CASGTGGEGEGYTF
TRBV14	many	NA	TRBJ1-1	TGTGCCAGCAGCCAACAAGACCTCCTTTCCGCTGAAGCTTTCTTT	CASSQQDLLSAEAFF
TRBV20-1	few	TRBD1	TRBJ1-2	TGCAGTGCTCCGGAGCCGGACAGGGTGTACGGCTACACCTTC	CSAPEPDRVYGYTF
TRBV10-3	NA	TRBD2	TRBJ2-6	TGTGCCACCAGTGATTCCAGCGGGAGGGCTGGGGCCAACGTCCTGACTTTC	CATSDSSGRAGANVLTF
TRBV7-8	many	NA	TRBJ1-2	TGTGCCAGCAGCCCGTGGGGGGCCGGTGGTGGCTACACCTTC	CASSPWGAGGGYTF
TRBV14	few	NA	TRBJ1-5	TGTGCCAGCAGCCAAGACCCCCGTCGCGACAGGCGCCAGCCCCAGCATTTT	CASSQDPRRDRRQPQHF
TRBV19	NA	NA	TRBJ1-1	TGCGCCAGCAGCCAAGTCGGAGGGGATGCTGAAGCTTTCTTT	CASSQVGGDAEAFF
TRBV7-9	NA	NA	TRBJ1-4	TGTGCCAGCAGCCCAAAGTACAACAGGGCGGTTTATTCGGAACTGTTTTTT	CASSPKYNRAVYSELFF
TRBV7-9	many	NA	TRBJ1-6	TGTGCCAGCAGCACCGGGACAAGGGGTTCACCCCTCCACTTT	CASSTGTRGSPLHF
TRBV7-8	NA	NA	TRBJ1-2	TGTGCCAGCAGCTTAAAGAGCGGCAAAGGCTACACCTTC	CASSLKSGKGYTF
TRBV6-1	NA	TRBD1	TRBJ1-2	TGTGCCCGCAGGAGACAGGGGAACTATGGCTACACCTTC	CARRRQGNYGYTF
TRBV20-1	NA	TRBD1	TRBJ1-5	TGCAGTGCTAGAGTAGGTAGTAGGGACAGTAAGTGGCTTGGCAATCAGCCCCAGCATTTT	CSARVGSRDSKWLGNQPQHF
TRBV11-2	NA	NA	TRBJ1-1	TGCGCCAGCAGCCAAGATTTAATTTGGGCTATGGGGAGTACGAACACTGAAGCTTTCTTT	CASSQDLIWAMGSTNTEAFF
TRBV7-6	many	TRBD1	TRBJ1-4	TGTGCCAGCAGCTTCACAGGGGCTGGGGAAAAACTGTTTTTT	CASSFTGAGEKLFF
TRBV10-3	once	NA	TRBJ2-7	TGTGCCAGCAGTTACCGGCTCAACTACGAGCAGTACTTC	CASSYRLNYEQYF
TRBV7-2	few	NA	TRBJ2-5	TGTGCCAGCAGCTTAGTATCGTCCATAGGACGACAAGAGACCCAGTACTTC	CASSLVSSIGRQETQYF
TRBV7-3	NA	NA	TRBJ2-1	TGTGCCAGCAGCTCCACCCGGGACTCCTACAATGAGCAGTTCTTC	CASSSTRDSYNEQFF
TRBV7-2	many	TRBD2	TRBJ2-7	TGTGCCAGCAGCTGGACTAGCGGAGGGGTTTACGAGCAGTACTTC	CASSWTSGGVYEQYF
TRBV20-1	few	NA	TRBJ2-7	TGCAGTGCTAGAGTGCCAGCGGACTTCTACGAGCAGTACTTC	CSARVPADFYEQYF
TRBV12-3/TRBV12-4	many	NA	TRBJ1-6	TGTGCCAGCAGTTCTCGGACAGAGGGCTCACCCCTCCACTTT	CASSSRTEGSPLHF
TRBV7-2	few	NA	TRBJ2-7	TGTGCCAGCAGCCCCGCCGGGATTTTAATGTACGAGCAGTACTTC	CASSPAGILMYEQYF
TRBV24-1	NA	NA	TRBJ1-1	TGTGCCACCAGTGGGGCGGGGTGGGGGGACACTGAAGCTTTCTTT	CATSGAGWGDTEAFF
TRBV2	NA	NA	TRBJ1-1	TGTGCCAGCGGCGTCCTCAGAGACGGCACTGAAGCTTTCTTT	CASGVLRDGTEAFF
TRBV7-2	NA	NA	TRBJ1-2	TGTGCCAGCACCCCAGGGCTATTCTCTGGAAACTATGGCTACACCTTC	CASTPGLFSGNYGYTF
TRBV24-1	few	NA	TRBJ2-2	TGTGCCACCGGGGTCAGGGCGAACACCGGGGAGCTGTTTTTT	CATGVRANTGELFF
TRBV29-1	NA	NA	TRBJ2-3	TGCAGCGTTGAACCTGGGGCAGGGGCAAGAGATACGCAGTATTTT	CSVEPGAGARDTQYF
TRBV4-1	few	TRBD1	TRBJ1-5	TGCGCCAGCAGCCAAGTCTTAGGGGGCGGGCAGCCCCAGCATTTT	CASSQVLGGGQPQHF